Listed below are T cell receptor beta chains from one sample, sequenced in a study of blood T cell repertoires in COVID-19. The table came from immunoSEQ multiplex PCR; TCRdb's copy has only in-frame clones and leaves some out. The sample includes under 200,000 clones, about 84% of them seen just once. Sample: PBMCs or T cells enriched from blood (not recorded which). Receptor source: a woman aged 40 to 50 with acute COVID-19. The conserved cysteine and the conserved F or W are not part of the CDR3 here. The order of the fields is V gene, CDR3 length, J gene, CDR3 protein.

v_call: TRBV11-3
cdr3_length: 11
j_call: TRBJ2-1
cdr3_aa: ASRLAGPNEQF

v_call: TRBV27
cdr3_length: 14
j_call: TRBJ2-1
cdr3_aa: ASSLNQGVWINEQF

v_call: TRBV11-3
cdr3_length: 14
j_call: TRBJ2-5
cdr3_aa: ASSLGRVSGRETQY

v_call: TRBV7-2
cdr3_length: 10
j_call: TRBJ1-2
cdr3_aa: AWGGGLYGYT

v_call: TRBV24-1
cdr3_length: 14
j_call: TRBJ2-1
cdr3_aa: ATSDFGLAANNEQF

v_call: TRBV18
cdr3_length: 11
j_call: TRBJ1-5
cdr3_aa: ASSPGSDQPQH

v_call: TRBV27
cdr3_length: 13
j_call: TRBJ2-7
cdr3_aa: ASANRLAASYEQY

v_call: TRBV10-2
cdr3_length: 13
j_call: TRBJ2-3
cdr3_aa: ASSDFRGSTDTQY

v_call: TRBV6-5
cdr3_length: 12
j_call: TRBJ2-5
cdr3_aa: ASSYAEAGRAQY

v_call: TRBV2
cdr3_length: 13
j_call: TRBJ1-2
cdr3_aa: ASSESRPRVGGYT

v_call: TRBV29-1
cdr3_length: 12
j_call: TRBJ1-2
cdr3_aa: SVSRDRDGEGYT

v_call: TRBV29-1
cdr3_length: 12
j_call: TRBJ1-2
cdr3_aa: SAYGRGLNYGYT

v_call: TRBV5-1
cdr3_length: 11
j_call: TRBJ1-1
cdr3_aa: ASSLGGLLDAF

v_call: TRBV27
cdr3_length: 13
j_call: TRBJ2-4
cdr3_aa: ASSLNRVDKNIQY

v_call: TRBV4-1
cdr3_length: 13
j_call: TRBJ1-1
cdr3_aa: ASSQPTGRLTEAF

v_call: TRBV5-8
cdr3_length: 15
j_call: TRBJ1-2
cdr3_aa: ASSLQDRVLKNYGYT

v_call: TRBV2
cdr3_length: 16
j_call: TRBJ2-1
cdr3_aa: ASTLGSNERLAGGEQF

v_call: TRBV9
cdr3_length: 12
j_call: TRBJ1-2
cdr3_aa: ASSVDGRLVDYT

v_call: TRBV5-1
cdr3_length: 11
j_call: TRBJ1-2
cdr3_aa: ASSLTGLYGYT

v_call: TRBV5-1
cdr3_length: 14
j_call: TRBJ1-1
cdr3_aa: ASSLDILGGDTEAF

v_call: TRBV27
cdr3_length: 15
j_call: TRBJ2-1
cdr3_aa: ASSRGLAGGVINEQF

v_call: TRBV7-9
cdr3_length: 11
j_call: TRBJ1-2
cdr3_aa: ASSSGQDYGYT

v_call: TRBV21-1
cdr3_length: 14
j_call: TRBJ2-1
cdr3_aa: ASSKTQGRELNEQF

v_call: TRBV7-9
cdr3_length: 13
j_call: TRBJ2-1
cdr3_aa: ASSLGGGGEREQF

v_call: TRBV27
cdr3_length: 16
j_call: TRBJ2-7
cdr3_aa: ASNIRGQNQLRAYEQY

v_call: TRBV29-1
cdr3_length: 13
j_call: TRBJ2-2
cdr3_aa: SASTSASSTGELF

v_call: TRBV2
cdr3_length: 12
j_call: TRBJ2-7
cdr3_aa: ASSEWRDSYEQY

v_call: TRBV6-5
cdr3_length: 12
j_call: TRBJ2-2
cdr3_aa: ASSYEGLAGELF

v_call: TRBV5-5
cdr3_length: 15
j_call: TRBJ1-2
cdr3_aa: ASSPSGTGGLAGGYT

v_call: TRBV6-1
cdr3_length: 14
j_call: TRBJ2-5
cdr3_aa: ASSGGLAGKQETQY

v_call: TRBV19
cdr3_length: 17
j_call: TRBJ2-4
cdr3_aa: ASSILGTSGRARENIQY

v_call: TRBV6-6
cdr3_length: 13
j_call: TRBJ2-7
cdr3_aa: ASSSTGQGTHEQY

v_call: TRBV12-5
cdr3_length: 13
j_call: TRBJ1-3
cdr3_aa: ASGPSGTAGNTIY

v_call: TRBV9
cdr3_length: 11
j_call: TRBJ2-1
cdr3_aa: ASSVVQGDEQF

v_call: TRBV2
cdr3_length: 13
j_call: TRBJ2-2
cdr3_aa: ASSEGGTVTGELF

v_call: TRBV7-9
cdr3_length: 11
j_call: TRBJ1-1
cdr3_aa: ASRGQMNTEAF

v_call: TRBV6-5
cdr3_length: 12
j_call: TRBJ1-3
cdr3_aa: ASSPPRAGNTIY